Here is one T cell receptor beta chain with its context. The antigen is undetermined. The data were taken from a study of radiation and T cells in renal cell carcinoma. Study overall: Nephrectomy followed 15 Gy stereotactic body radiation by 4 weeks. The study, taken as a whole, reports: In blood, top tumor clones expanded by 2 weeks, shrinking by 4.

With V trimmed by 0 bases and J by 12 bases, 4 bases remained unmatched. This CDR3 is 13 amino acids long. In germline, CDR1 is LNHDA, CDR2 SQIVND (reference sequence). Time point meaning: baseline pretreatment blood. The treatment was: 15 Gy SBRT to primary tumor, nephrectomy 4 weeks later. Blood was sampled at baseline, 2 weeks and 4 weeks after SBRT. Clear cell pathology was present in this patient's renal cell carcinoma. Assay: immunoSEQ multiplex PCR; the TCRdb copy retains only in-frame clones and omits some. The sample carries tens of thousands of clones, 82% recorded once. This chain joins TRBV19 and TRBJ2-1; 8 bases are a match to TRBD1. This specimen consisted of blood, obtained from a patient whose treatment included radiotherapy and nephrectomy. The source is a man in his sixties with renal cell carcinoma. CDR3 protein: CASSIEYTGGQFF. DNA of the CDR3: TGTGCCAGTAGTATAGAATATACAGGGGGGCAGTTCTTC.